Each of the 20 T cell receptor beta chains below was sequenced from the same sample in a study of T cell responses to AZD1222 COVID-19 vaccine (dated by TCRdb to the early 2020s). Taken with the paper, the label for time point translates to: about 28 days (+/-7) after the second vaccine dose. The library came from the immunoSEQ multiplex PCR assay. Here the immuneACCESS table is served through TCRdb, limited to in-frame sequences with V and J called. Missing clones are a known gap in these copies; in checked studies unresolved V genes cover under half, and the rest lacks a known reason. This sample comprises tens of thousands of clones, 70% to 90% of them detected only once. Less than 5% of the sample comes from the top ten. The sequenced sample was peripheral blood, obtained 28 days after the second AZD1222 dose. Receptors were obtained from an adult who received the AZD1222 COVID-19 vaccine.

The chain recombines TRBV30 with TRBJ1-6, with no clear D. This CDR3 region has 12 residues. Germline lookup yields CDR1 GTSNPN and CDR2 SVGIG (reference sequence). The ends were cut back, 2 bases at V and 15 bases at J, with 14 bases in the middle. The CDR3 DNA reads as TGTGCCTGGAGTTCAGTGCTAGAGGACCTCCACTTT. Its translation: CAWSSVLEDLHF.

The rearrangement joins TRBV10-1 to TRBJ2-3, with 7 bases that match TRBD1. Per germline, CDR1 WNHNN and CDR2 SYGVQD (reference sequence). This CDR3 contains 15 residues. V shed 2 bases and J 2 bases; nucleotides not matched to a gene: 4. The CDR3 sequence: CASSEPTGFTDTQYF. The CDR3 DNA is TGCGCCAGCAGTGAGCCGACAGGGTTCACAGATACGCAGTATTTT.

The gene calls are TRBV7-9 and TRBJ2-7, with TRBD1 matching 7 bases. The CDR3 is made up of 13 amino acids. Germline CDR1 is SEHNR and CDR2 is FQNEAQ (reference sequence). V gave up 6 bases and J gave up 2 bases; unmatched junction bases: 4. The CDR3 DNA is TGTGCCAGCAGTGAGCAGGGGGCCTACGAGCAGTACTTC. Translated, it gives CASSEQGAYEQYF.

This clone was recorded a few times. This chain connects TRBV10-2 to TRBJ1-6, with D unresolved. The CDR3 is 14 residues long. V lost 5 bases to trimming and J lost 8 bases, with 13 bases between them. Looked up from germline, CDR1 is WSHSY and CDR2 is SAAADI. CDR3 loop: CASSSDVRYSPLHF. The CDR3 DNA reads TGCGCCAGCAGTTCGGACGTGCGGTATTCACCCCTCCACTTT.

This clone was seen a handful of times. The gene calls are TRBV5-6 and TRBJ1-4, with D possibly TRBD1 on 6 matching bases. The germline CDR1 and CDR2 sequences are SGHDT and YYEEEE. Trimming shortened V by 1 base and J by 8 bases, and 12 bases separated the two germline ends. This CDR3 contains 14 residues. CDR3 coding DNA: TGTGCCAGCAGCTTGCAGGGGTGGCAGGAAAAACTGTTTTTT. Translated, it gives CASSLQGWQEKLFF.

V usage is TRBV5-4 and J usage is TRBJ1-2; D unclear. This CDR3 spans 13 amino acids. V was trimmed by 4 bases and J by 4 bases, leaving 11 bases between them. The germline gives CDR1 SGHNT, CDR2 YYREEE (reference sequence). The CDR3 sequence is CASSLDGAYGYTF. CDR3 coding DNA: TGTGCCAGCAGCCTGGACGGTGCCTATGGCTACACCTTC.

V usage is TRBV15 and J usage is TRBJ1-1; D call uncertain. With 3 bases removed from V and 10 bases from J, the gap between germline ends came to 9 bases. The germline V gene has CDR1 LNHNV and CDR2 YYDKDF (reference sequence). This CDR3 contains 11 residues. Here the CDR3 DNA reads TGTGCCACCAGCAGCGAGGCAGGAGCTTTCTTT. This encodes CATSSEAGAFF.

V gene TRBV3-1 (or the pseudogene TRBV3-2) combines with J gene TRBJ1-4; D uncertain. The CDR3 totals 12 residues. Germline-derived CDR1 and CDR2 are LGHDT and YNNKEL (reference sequence). V gave up 3 bases and J gave up 8 bases, with 7 bases separating them. The CDR3 nucleotides are TGTGCCAGCAGCCACCTTCCCGAAAAACTGTTTTTT. The encoded protein is CASSHLPEKLFF.

The CDR3 DNA is TGTGCCAGCAGCTTTGGCCAATTGTACACTGAAGCTTTCTTT. Translated: CASSFGQLYTEAFF. The chain uses TRBV11-2 and TRBJ1-1; D gene ambiguous. The germline V gene has CDR1 SGHAT and CDR2 FQNNGV. Trimming removed 3 bases at V and 3 bases at J, with 11 bases between. The CDR3 extends over 14 amino acids.

This chain uses TRBV7-8 with TRBJ1-4, with TRBD1 matching 10 bases. The CDR3 is made up of 15 amino acids. Trimming removed 3 bases from V and 7 bases from J; junction bases left unmatched: 5. Germline CDR1 reads SGHVS; CDR2 reads FQNEAQ. CDR3 sequence reads: CASSFRQGAVEKLFF. CDR3 coding DNA: TGTGCCAGCAGCTTCCGACAGGGGGCGGTTGAAAAACTGTTTTTT.

The chain joins TRBV19 to TRBJ2-7; D ambiguous. Germline CDR1 and CDR2: LNHDA and SQIVND (reference sequence). The CDR3 consists of 13 residues. The V and J ends lost 3 bases and 0 bases respectively, with 6 bases between them. CDR3 coding DNA: TGTGCCAGTAGTATTCAAGCCTCCTACGAGCAGTACTTC. Translation gives CASSIQASYEQYF.

J is TRBJ2-7 and V is TRBV9, with unresolved D. The germline CDR1 and CDR2 sequences are SGDLS and YYNGEE. The CDR3 contains 14 residues. V was shortened by 2 bases and J by 4 bases, with 13 bases between the two germline ends. The CDR3 nucleotides are TGTGCCAGCAGCGTCGGTATTTTTTCGTACGAGCAGTACTTC. It yields the protein CASSVGIFSYEQYF.

The chain uses TRBV2 and TRBJ1-5; no definite D call. The CDR3 length is 15 residues. V lost 1 base and J 0 bases, leaving 7 bases between the germline ends. Germline CDR1 and CDR2: SNHLY and FYNNEI. The CDR3 region is CASSEVGVSNQPQHF. The CDR3 DNA is TGTGCCAGCAGTGAAGTCGGGGTTAGCAATCAGCCCCAGCATTTT. Variable domain in full (rest from reference TRBV2 and TRBJ1-5): EPEVTQTPSHQVTQMGQEVILRCVPISNHLYFYWYRQILGQKVEFLVSFYNNEISEKSEIFDDQFSVERPDGSNFTLKIRSTKLEDSAMYFCASSEVGVSNQPQHFGDGTRLSIL.

V gene TRBV10-3 combines with J gene TRBJ2-7, with 10 nucleotides matching TRBD1. CDR1 and CDR2 from the germline V gene are ENHRY and SYGVKD. CDR3 length: 16 amino acids. V shed 4 bases and J 5 bases; nucleotides not matched to a gene: 11. For the CDR3, the DNA is TGTGCCATCAGTGCCCCCGGCCGGACAGGGGGGAACGAGCAGTACTTC. Amino acids: CAISAPGRTGGNEQYF.

This chain joins TRBV2 and TRBJ1-1; possibly TRBD1 for D (5 bases). Germline V gene data show CDR1 as SNHLY and CDR2 as FYNNEI. The CDR3 covers 14 residues. V shed 0 bases and J shed 1 base, with 6 bases lying between them. The CDR3 DNA follows: TGTGCCAGCAGTGAAGCGGGGGGGAACACTGAAGCTTTCTTT. Amino acid sequence: CASSEAGGNTEAFF.

In this sample, this clone turned up once. The chain combines TRBV27 with TRBJ1-1; 9 bases align to TRBD1. The V gene's germline CDR1 is MNHEY and CDR2 SMNVEV (reference sequence). After removal of 5 bases from V and 1 base from J, the junction contained 5 bases not matched to a gene. This CDR3 comprises 15 residues. Here the CDR3 reads CASSIQGATNTEAFF. In nucleotides, the CDR3 is TGTGCCAGCAGTATACAGGGGGCTACGAACACTGAAGCTTTCTTT.

The rearrangement uses TRBV7-7 and TRBJ2-5, with TRBD2 matching over 8 bases. This CDR3 region has 14 residues. J gave up 4 bases and V 5 bases, and 6 bases lay outside the gene matches. The germline CDR1 and CDR2 sequences are SSHAT and FNYEAQ (reference sequence). CDR3 in DNA: TGTGCCAGCAGCACCCCGGGGGGGGGAGAGACCCAGTACTTC. Translation: CASSTPGGGETQYF.

The chain is built from TRBV5-1 and TRBJ1-3, with D uncertain. Germline V gene sequence: CDR1 SGHRS, CDR2 YFSETQ. Trimming stripped 2 bases from V and 0 bases from J, with 12 bases between. The CDR3 covers 16 residues. The CDR3 reads CASSFGAVSSGNTIYF. The CDR3 DNA reads TGCGCCAGCAGCTTTGGCGCGGTGAGCTCTGGAAACACCATATATTTT. The variable domain in full, completed from reference TRBV5-1 and TRBJ1-3, reads KAGVTQTPRYLIKTRGQQVTLSCSPISGHRSVSWYQQTPGQGLQFLFEYFSETQRNKGNFPGRFSGRQFSNSRSEMNVSTLELGDSALYLCASSFGAVSSGNTIYFGEGSWLTVV.

The gene calls are TRBV9 and TRBJ2-1; D might be TRBD1 (5 bases). There are 15 residues in the CDR3. Trimming shortened V by 0 bases and J by 4 bases, and 11 bases separated the two germline ends. Germline CDR1 and CDR2: SGDLS and YYNGEE. The CDR3, as DNA: TGTGCCAGCAGCGTAGCGCAGACAGTATACAATGAGCAGTTCTTC. It encodes CASSVAQTVYNEQFF. The variable domain in full, with the rest retrieved from reference TRBV9 and TRBJ2-1, is DSGVTQTPKHLITATGQRVTLRCSPRSGDLSVYWYQQSLDQGLQFLIQYYNGEERAKGNILERFSAQQFPDLHSELNLSSLELGDSALYFCASSVAQTVYNEQFFGPGTRLTVL.

This chain uses TRBV19 with TRBJ1-4; tentative D call: TRBD1 (6 bases). This CDR3 has 13 amino acids. The ends were cut back, 4 bases at V and 8 bases at J, with 11 bases in the middle. Germline-derived CDR1 and CDR2 are LNHDA and SQIVND (reference sequence). The CDR3 is CASSNREGEKLFF. Here the CDR3 DNA reads TGTGCCAGTAGTAACAGGGAAGGAGAAAAACTGTTTTTT.